This T cell receptor beta chain comes out of a study of CD8 T cells in Susac syndrome. The CDR3 contains 14 residues. V dropped 5 bases and J dropped 2 bases, with 13 bases sitting between them. Germline V gene lookup returns CDR1 SEHNR and CDR2 FQNEAQ (reference sequence). After extraction with the RNeasy kit, roughly 0.5 to 1 ug of the RNA was reverse transcribed using random hexamers. TCRdb called the immunoSEQ multiplex PCR reads again in MiXCR, with one record for every CDR3 protein. The data show about 430,000 distinct CDR3 sequences, with around 85% seen just once and roughly 0.11% held by the top ten.

This receptor was identified in a human donor with multiple sclerosis. This chain uses TRBV7-9 with TRBJ2-7, with D unclear. Sample: CD8+ T cells from PBMCs. The CDR3 sequence is CASSPYQDPYEQYF. In nucleotides, the CDR3 is TGTGCCAGCAGCCCTTACCAGGACCCCTACGAGCAGTACTTC.